The clone carrying this T cell receptor (beta chain) was seen more than once but under ten times. What it recognizes is unknown. This record comes from a study of post-analysis software for immune sequencing data. Overall study results and limits: The authors found that F measure strongly co-clustered same-batch samples. Multiple sclerosis patients showed significantly lower normalized Chao1 diversity than controls did. In patients, TRBV5-6, TRBV5-1 and TRBV20-1 belonged to five TRBV segments found more frequently than in controls.

This CDR3 has 16 residues. Germline CDR1 and CDR2: LGHDT and YNNKEL (reference sequence). Unique-molecular-identifier-tagged TCR beta cDNA libraries were used. TCRdb fed the PCR reads into MiXCR, producing one record per CDR3 protein. The table shows about 810,000 distinct CDR3 sequences, with approximately 50% occurring only once. The clonotype originates from a girl under 18 with multiple sclerosis. The V and J genes are TRBV3-1 and TRBJ2-7; 7 positions agree with TRBD2. The J call may be wrong; the DNA end is better matched by TRBJ2-5. Sequencing was done on a sample of blood. CDR3 sequence reads: CASSQVRASGKETQYF. The DNA of the CDR3 is TGTGCCAGCAGCCAAGTAAGGGCTAGCGGCAAAGAGACCCAGTACTTC.